Listed below are T cell receptor beta chains from one sample, sequenced in a study of patients and donors after allogeneic stem cell transplantation. TCRdb called the RT-PCR reads again in MiXCR, with one record for every CDR3 protein. The sample consists of more than 850,000 distinct CDR3 sequences, 18% of them appearing once. Sequencing was performed on blood, either unsorted or a sorted T cell fraction (not recorded which). These receptors were taken from a human donor who was either an allogeneic HSCT recipient or a stem cell or donor lymphocyte infusion donor (not recorded which). It is not recorded whose cells these are; they may come from a transplant donor. The CDR3 runs from the conserved cysteine through the conserved F or W. The order of the fields is clone size, V gene, D gene, J gene, CDR3 protein, CDR3 DNA. The D gene is left open where the match is weak. Clone size appears in some rows only: once, few, many, or a class for an expanded clone.

few	TRBV6-5	TRBD2	TRBJ2-2	CASSSSGSYTGELFF	TGTGCCAGCAGTTCTAGCGGATCATACACCGGGGAGCTGTTTTTT
few	TRBV28	.	TRBJ1-2	CASSLHKGAGANYGYTF	TGTGCCAGCAGTTTACATAAGGGCGCTGGGGCTAACTATGGCTACACCTTC
few	TRBV7-9	.	TRBJ2-1	CASRTLGGVGDEQFF	TGTGCCAGCAGAACCCTAGGAGGGGTTGGGGATGAGCAGTTCTTC
.	TRBV6-2/TRBV6-3	.	TRBJ2-3	CASSQYRVTDTQYF	TGTGCCAGCAGTCAATACAGGGTGACAGATACGCAGTATTTT
.	TRBV20-1	.	TRBJ1-3	CSARLGRIGNTIYF	TGCAGTGCCCGCCTCGGGAGGATAGGAAACACCATATATTTT
.	TRBV12-3/TRBV12-4	TRBD2	TRBJ2-1	CASSPYEGLANNEQFF	TGTGCCAGCAGTCCCTACGAGGGACTAGCTAACAATGAGCAGTTCTTC
.	TRBV20-1	TRBD2	TRBJ2-7	CSAPRRGASYEQYF	TGCAGTGCCCCACGGCGGGGGGCCTCCTACGAGCAGTACTTC
many	TRBV24-1	.	TRBJ1-2	CATSEGSGGVYGYTF	TGTGCCACCAGTGAAGGGTCCGGCGGCGTCTATGGCTACACCTTC
.	TRBV6-1	.	TRBJ2-7	CASSEMAGPSYEQYF	TGTGCCAGCAGTGAAATGGCAGGCCCCTCCTACGAGCAGTACTTC
.	TRBV20-1	.	TRBJ1-4	CSVPPRFATNEKLFF	TGCAGTGTCCCACCAAGATTTGCAACTAATGAAAAACTGTTTTTT
few	TRBV4-1	.	TRBJ2-3	CASSQVSLHTDTQYF	TGCGCCAGCAGCCAAGTTAGTTTGCACACAGATACGCAGTATTTT